Listed here are 24 T cell receptor beta chains from one sample, sequenced in a study of T cells of healthy individuals. Each CDR3 protein gets one entry after TCRdb re-called the 5' RACE reads with MiXCR. The table includes more than 60,000 distinct CDR3 sequences, roughly 17% detected once. The receptor source for this set is a human donor in good health.

This clonotype was observed a few times. As DNA, the CDR3 is TGCAGTGCTAGAGACGAAGGGACCTCCTATGGCTACACCTTC. Translated, it gives CSARDEGTSYGYTF. This chain uses TRBV20-1 with TRBJ1-2, with TRBD1 as a possible D gene (5 bases). Trimming left V 0 bases short and J 4 bases short, with 12 bases between. CDR1 is DFQATT, CDR2 SNEGSKA, per germline (reference sequence). CDR3 length: 14 residues.

This clonotype was seen ten or more times. This chain uses TRBV25-1 with TRBJ1-5; D call uncertain. The V and J ends lost 3 bases and 2 bases respectively, with 11 bases between them. From germline, CDR1 is MGHDK and CDR2 SYGVNS. This CDR3 comprises 15 residues. The CDR3 DNA sequence: TGTGCCAGCAGTGACGACGGGGTAGGCAATCAGCCCCAGCATTTT. Protein: CASSDDGVGNQPQHF.

There are a few counts of this clonotype. This chain uses TRBV27 with TRBJ2-3, with 7 bases fitting TRBD2. Per germline, CDR1 MNHEY and CDR2 SMNVEV (reference sequence). Trimming at V came to 2 bases and at J to 1 base, leaving 6 bases not matched to a gene. The CDR3 is made up of 16 amino acids. DNA for the CDR3: TGTGCCAGCAGTTTAACCCGGACTAGGGGCACAGATACGCAGTATTTT. It yields the protein CASSLTRTRGTDTQYF.

This clonotype showed up many times. The gene calls are TRBV5-1 and TRBJ2-6; the match to TRBD1 covers 8 bases. V was clipped by 4 bases and J by 4 bases; unmatched bases: 10. The CDR3 loop spans 17 amino acids. The germline CDR1 and CDR2 sequences are SGHRS and YFSETQ. The CDR3 region has the DNA TGCGCCAGCAGCCCACGGTCGACAGGGGACGGGGCCAACGTCCTGACTTTC. Residues: CASSPRSTGDGANVLTF.

This clonotype was seen ten or more times. The genes are TRBV4-2 and TRBJ2-3; D is tentatively TRBD1 or TRBD2 (5 bases each). V lost 3 bases and J lost 3, with 13 bases in between. This CDR3 comprises 15 residues. Per germline, CDR1 LGHNA and CDR2 YNFKEQ. CDR3 region: CASSQPGRGTDTQYF. The CDR3 bases are TGTGCCAGCAGCCAGCCAGGGCGAGGGACAGATACGCAGTATTTT.

This clonotype was counted ten times or more. The V and J genes are TRBV9 and TRBJ1-3; D may be TRBD1 (5 bases). The V end lost 0 bases, the J end lost 4 bases, and 8 bases lay between the germline ends. There are 14 residues in the CDR3. Looked up from germline, CDR1 is SGDLS and CDR2 is YYNGEE. Written as DNA, the CDR3 is TGTGCCAGCAGCGTAGGAGGGACGGGAAACACCATATATTTT. Residues: CASSVGGTGNTIYF.

The chain has TRBV10-3 and TRBJ2-3; 7 bases agree with TRBD2. Trimming at V came to 2 bases and at J to 5 bases, leaving 7 bases not matched to a gene. The CDR3 loop spans 15 amino acids. Germline CDR1 is ENHRY and CDR2 is SYGVKD. This chain's CDR3 is CAISERLAGVDTQYF. The CDR3 bases are TGTGCCATCAGTGAGAGATTGGCGGGGGTAGATACGCAGTATTTT.

This chain links TRBV20-1 with TRBJ2-1; TRBD2 agrees at 10 bases. Germline V lookup: CDR1 DFQATT, CDR2 SNEGSKA (reference sequence). This CDR3 region has 18 residues. The V and J ends lost 3 bases and 2 bases, in that order; junction bases with no gene match: 13. CDR3 DNA: TGCAGTGCTAGTCTAGCCCGGACTAGCGGAACCCCCTACAATGAGCAGTTCTTC. The encoded protein is CSASLARTSGTPYNEQFF.

This rearrangement joins TRBV20-1 to TRBJ2-3; a weak D match, TRBD1 (5 bases). Trimming shortened V by 0 bases and J by 2 bases, and 12 bases separated the two germline ends. The CDR3 contains 15 residues. Per the germline V gene, CDR1 is DFQATT and CDR2 is SNEGSKA (reference sequence). CDR3 in amino acids: CSARDRQRPTDTQYF. The CDR3 DNA reads TGCAGTGCTAGAGATCGACAGAGACCCACAGATACGCAGTATTTT.

The chain is built from TRBV1 and TRBJ2-1; the listed D gene, TRBD1, was not tested against the DNA. TRBV1 counts as a pseudogene. This CDR3 comprises 18 residues. CDR3 protein: CTSSQGTEPQVSYNEQFF. CDR3 nucleotides: TGCACCAGCAGCCAGGGGACGGAACCGCAGGTCTCCTACAATGAGCAGTTCTTC.

Many counts were recorded for this clonotype. The V and J genes are TRBV7-9 and TRBJ2-5, with D perhaps being TRBD1 or TRBD2 (5 bases each). The CDR3 length is 15 residues. V lost 1 base, J lost 2 bases, and 11 bases lay in between. CDR1 and CDR2 (germline): SEHNR, FQNEAQ (reference sequence). The CDR3 DNA follows: TGTGCCAGCAGCTTAGGGGGACCTTTGCAAGAGACCCAGTACTTC. Protein sequence: CASSLGGPLQETQYF.

The chain links TRBV7-9 to TRBJ2-1; 9 bases match TRBD2. V dropped 8 bases and J dropped 3; count of bases not matched to a gene: 14. The CDR3 runs 17 residues. CDR1 is SEHNR, CDR2 FQNEAQ, per germline (reference sequence). CDR3 region: CASSRRGASGDYNEQFF. For the CDR3, the DNA is TGTGCCAGCTCGCGCCGGGGGGCTAGCGGGGACTACAATGAGCAGTTCTTC. Full variable domain (rest looked up from reference TRBV7-9 and TRBJ2-1): DTGVSQNPRHKITKRGQNVTFRCDPISEHNRLYWYRQTLGQGPEFLTYFQNEAQLEKSRLLSDRFSAERPKGSFSTLEIQRTEQGDSAMYLCASSRRGASGDYNEQFFGPGTRLTVL.

In this sample, this clonotype turned up a few times. The chain carries TRBV7-6 and TRBJ2-2, with 11 bases fitting TRBD2. The CDR3 runs 15 residues. V was clipped by 5 bases and J by 8 bases; unmatched bases: 7. CDR1 is SGHVS, CDR2 FNYEAQ, per germline. The chain's CDR3 is CASSPSGGPRGELFF. CDR3 sequence (DNA): TGTGCCAGCAGCCCTAGCGGGGGGCCGAGGGGGGAGCTGTTTTTT. The variable domain in full, completed from reference TRBV7-6 and TRBJ2-2, reads GAGVSQSPRYKVTKRGQDVALRCDPISGHVSLYWYRQALGQGPEFLTYFNYEAQQDKSGLPNDRFSAERPEGSISTLTIQRTEQRDSAMYRCASSPSGGPRGELFFGEGSRLTVL.

The V gene is TRBV4-1, the J gene TRBJ2-2; D gene ambiguous. CDR1 is MGHRA, CDR2 YSYEKL, per germline. With 1 base removed from V and 4 bases from J, the gap between germline ends came to 16 bases. The CDR3 extends over 17 amino acids. CDR3: CASSQVDMGWTTGELFF. As DNA, the CDR3 is TGCGCCAGCAGCCAAGTAGATATGGGATGGACCACCGGGGAGCTGTTTTTT.

In this sample, this clonotype turned up a few times. The chain recombines TRBV15 with TRBJ1-6; weak D call: TRBD1 (5 bases). This CDR3 is 17 amino acids long. V lost 3 bases, J lost 9 bases, and 21 bases lay in between. CDR1 and CDR2 (germline): LNHNV, YYDKDF (reference sequence). CDR3 sequence: CATSSPQDTGGGSPLHF. DNA of the CDR3: TGTGCCACCAGCAGCCCGCAAGACACTGGGGGAGGTTCACCCCTCCACTTT.

This clonotype was counted many times. The V call is TRBV7-3, the J call TRBJ1-2; tentative D call: TRBD1 (5 bases). CDR1 is SGHTA and CDR2 is FQGTGA in the germline V gene. CDR3 length: 16 residues. V lost 5 bases and J 4 bases, leaving 20 bases between the germline ends. Here the CDR3 reads CASSPAGRNLIYGYTF. The CDR3 DNA follows: TGTGCCAGCAGCCCAGCAGGGCGGAATCTAATCTATGGCTACACCTTC. Combining the CDR3 with reference TRBV7-3 and TRBJ1-2 gives the whole variable domain GAGVSQTPSNKVTEKGKYVELRCDPISGHTALYWYRQSLGQGPEFLIYFQGTGAADDSGLPNDRFFAVRPEGSVSTLKIQRTERGDSAVYLCASSPAGRNLIYGYTFGSGTRLTVV.

This clonotype occurred many times. The rearrangement uses TRBV20-1 and TRBJ2-3, with TRBD2 matching 13 bases. The V and J ends lost 3 bases and 2 bases, in that order; junction bases with no gene match: 17. The CDR3 sequence is 20 residues long. From germline, CDR1 is DFQATT and CDR2 SNEGSKA (reference sequence). The CDR3 spells CSASFMVGPLAGGPTDTQYF. CDR3 bases: TGCAGTGCTAGTTTCATGGTAGGGCCACTAGCGGGGGGGCCCACAGATACGCAGTATTTT.

The CDR3 region has the DNA TGTGCCAGCAGCTTTCGACTCAACAGGGGAGGCGACTATGGCTACACCTTC. Its translation is CASSFRLNRGGDYGYTF. The rearrangement uses TRBV5-5 and TRBJ1-2, with TRBD1 matching over 7 bases. The CDR3 covers 17 residues. Germline trimming cut 2 bases from V and 3 bases from J; bases unmatched to any gene: 13. Germline lookup yields CDR1 SGHKS and CDR2 YYEKEE (reference sequence).

In its sample, this clonotype was seen a few times. The rearrangement uses TRBV20-1 and TRBJ2-7, with TRBD2 matching 14 bases. With 4 bases clipped from V and 7 bases from J, the junction kept 9 bases outside the gene matches. CDR1 and CDR2 from the germline V gene are DFQATT and SNEGSKA (reference sequence). The CDR3 runs to 15 residues. The CDR3 spells CSATITGTSGGEQYF. The DNA for the CDR3 is TGCAGTGCTACAATTACCGGGACTAGCGGGGGAGAGCAGTACTTC.

A single count supports this clonotype. This rearrangement joins TRBV6-5 to TRBJ2-7, with D maybe TRBD2 (7 bases). CDR1 MNHEY and CDR2 SVGAGI come from the germline V gene. The CDR3 spans 15 residues. Trimming removed 0 bases at V and 3 bases at J, with 12 bases between. The CDR3 loop is CASSYSGGGGYEQYF. The CDR3 nucleotides read TGTGCCAGCAGTTACTCAGGGGGAGGGGGCTACGAGCAGTACTTC.

This clonotype was recorded many times. The V gene is TRBV29-1, the J gene TRBJ2-2; 9 bases fit TRBD1. Germline lookup yields CDR1 SQVTM and CDR2 ANQGSEA. V lost 6 bases to trimming and J lost 3 bases; unmatched junction nucleotides: 5. This CDR3 has 14 residues. CDR3 DNA: TGCAGCGTGGGACAGGGAGGATACACCGGGGAGCTGTTTTTT. This sequence encodes CSVGQGGYTGELFF.

In this sample, this clonotype turned up many times. The chain couples TRBV5-6 to TRBJ2-1, with TRBD2 matching 11 bases. V lost 3 bases and J lost 9; bases outside the gene matches: 20. CDR3 length equals 19 residues. Germline-derived CDR1 and CDR2 are SGHDT and YYEEEE. This CDR3 is CASSSDWISVAGGPSEQFF. CDR3 DNA: TGTGCCAGCAGCTCGGACTGGATCTCTGTAGCGGGGGGGCCTAGTGAGCAGTTCTTC.

V usage is TRBV19 and J usage is TRBJ2-1, with D perhaps matching TRBD2 (6 bases). CDR3 length: 11 residues. The germline V and J ends were trimmed by 5 bases and 13 bases, with 12 bases remaining between them. Germline loops: CDR1 LNHDA, CDR2 SQIVND (reference sequence). This CDR3 reads CASSLGLQQFF. CDR3 in DNA: TGTGCCAGTAGTTTAGGACTACAACAGTTCTTC.

A few counts support this clonotype. The V gene is TRBV28, the J gene TRBJ2-7; no clear D. CDR3 length equals 17 residues. Germline lookup yields CDR1 MDHEN and CDR2 SYDVKM. V dropped 3 bases and J dropped 2 bases, with 20 bases sitting between them. The CDR3: CASSFFASRLPTYEQYF. Here the CDR3 DNA reads TGTGCCAGCAGTTTTTTTGCTTCCCGCCTGCCTACCTACGAGCAGTACTTC.